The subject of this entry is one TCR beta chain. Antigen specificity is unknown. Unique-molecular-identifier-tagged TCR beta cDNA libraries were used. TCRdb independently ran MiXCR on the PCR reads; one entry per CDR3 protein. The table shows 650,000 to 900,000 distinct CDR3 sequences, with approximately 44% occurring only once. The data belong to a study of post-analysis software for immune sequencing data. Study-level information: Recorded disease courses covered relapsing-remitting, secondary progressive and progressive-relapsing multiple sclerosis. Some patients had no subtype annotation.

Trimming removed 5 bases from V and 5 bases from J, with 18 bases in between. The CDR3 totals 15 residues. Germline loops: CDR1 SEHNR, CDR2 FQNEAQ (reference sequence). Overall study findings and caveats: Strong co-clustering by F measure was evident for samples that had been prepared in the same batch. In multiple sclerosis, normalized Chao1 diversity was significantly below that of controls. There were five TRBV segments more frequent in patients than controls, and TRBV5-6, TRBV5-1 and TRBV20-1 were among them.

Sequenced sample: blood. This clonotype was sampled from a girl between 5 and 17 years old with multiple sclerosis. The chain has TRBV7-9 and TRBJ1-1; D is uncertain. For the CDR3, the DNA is TGTGCCAGCAGCCCCCCGAGGAGCATGGGAACTGAAGCTTTCTTT. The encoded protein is CASSPPRSMGTEAFF.